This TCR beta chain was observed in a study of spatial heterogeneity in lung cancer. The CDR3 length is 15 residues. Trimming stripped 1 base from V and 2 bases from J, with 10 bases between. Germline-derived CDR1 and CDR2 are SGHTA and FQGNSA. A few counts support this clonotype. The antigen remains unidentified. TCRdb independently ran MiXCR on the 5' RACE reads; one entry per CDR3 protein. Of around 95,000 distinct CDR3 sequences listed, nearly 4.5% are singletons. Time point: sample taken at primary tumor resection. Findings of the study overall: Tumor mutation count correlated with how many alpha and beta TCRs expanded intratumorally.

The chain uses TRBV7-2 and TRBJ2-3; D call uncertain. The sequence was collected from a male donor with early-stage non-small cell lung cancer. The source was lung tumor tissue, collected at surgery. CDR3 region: CASSLVVVYTDTQYF. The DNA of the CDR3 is TGTGCCAGCAGCTTAGTAGTGGTTTACACAGATACGCAGTATTTT.